The 20 T cell receptor beta chains given below trace back to one sample, sequenced in a study of blood T cell repertoires in COVID-19 (dated by TCRdb to about 2020). The method behind the library was the immunoSEQ multiplex PCR assay. Here the immuneACCESS table is served through TCRdb, limited to in-frame sequences with V and J called. Missing clones are a known gap in these copies; in checked studies unresolved V genes cover under half, and the rest lacks a known reason. This sample holds approximately 360,000 clones; approximately 87% were observed only once. The top ten clones comprise 0.97% of the sample. Sequenced: PBMCs or T cells enriched from blood (not recorded which). These receptors all stem from a woman aged 30 to 39 with acute COVID-19.

The rearrangement joins TRBV5-6 to TRBJ2-5; 8 bases match TRBD2. V was clipped by 3 bases and J by 5 bases; unmatched bases: 9. The CDR3 has 15 amino acids. Germline-derived CDR1 and CDR2 are SGHDT and YYEEEE. Written as DNA, the CDR3 is TGTGCCAGCAGCTATGGACTAGCCCTAGTGGAGACCCAGTACTTC. Protein sequence: CASSYGLALVETQYF. Together with reference TRBV5-6 and TRBJ2-5, the CDR3 gives the full variable domain: DAGVTQSPTHLIKTRGQQVTLRCSPKSGHDTVSWYQQALGQGPQFIFQYYEEEERQRGNFPDRFSGHQFPNYSSELNVNALLLGDSALYLCASSYGLALVETQYFGPGTRLLVL.

CDR3 in amino acids: CASSFPGGPDTQYF. The CDR3 DNA reads as TGTGCCAGCAGCTTCCCGGGGGGCCCAGATACGCAGTATTTT. The genes are TRBV7-2 and TRBJ2-3, with D perhaps matching TRBD2 (7 bases). CDR3 size: 14 residues. V shed 3 bases and J shed 4 bases, with 11 bases lying between them. CDR1 is SGHTA and CDR2 is FQGNSA in the germline V gene.

This sequence joins TRBV4-1 and TRBJ1-1, with 7 bases lining up with TRBD1. Trimming cost V 6 bases and J 1 base; bases outside gene matches: 8. Germline V gene data show CDR1 as MGHRA and CDR2 as YSYEKL. The CDR3 consists of 15 residues. The CDR3 bases are TGCGCCAGCAGGGATTCGGGACAGCAGAACACTGAAGCTTTCTTT. Its protein is CASRDSGQQNTEAFF.

The J gene is TRBJ2-7, the V gene TRBV6-5; TRBD2 matches at 11 bases. This CDR3 spans 14 amino acids. Germline V gene lookup returns CDR1 MNHEY and CDR2 SVGAGI. The junction had 2 bases not matched to a gene; V was cut back by 6 bases and J by 1 base. The CDR3 DNA reads TGTGCCAGCAGCGTAGCGGGGGGGTCCTACGAGCAGTACTTC. Translated, it gives CASSVAGGSYEQYF.

V and J are TRBV5-1 and TRBJ2-2, with TRBD2 identical over 7 bases. Per germline, CDR1 SGHRS and CDR2 YFSETQ. Trimming at V came to 0 bases and at J to 4 bases, leaving 9 bases not matched to a gene. The CDR3 runs to 17 residues. The CDR3 DNA follows: TGCGCCAGCAGCTTGGCGACGCCCTGGGGGGGCACCGGGGAGCTGTTTTTT. Its protein product is CASSLATPWGGTGELFF.

Of note for this clone: Other DNA sequences in the same sample also yield this CDR3. The chain joins TRBV30 to TRBJ2-7; tentative D call: TRBD1 (6 bases). V was clipped by 3 bases and J by 4 bases, with 13 bases between them. This CDR3 spans 13 amino acids. Germline CDR1 GTSNPN, CDR2 SVGIG (reference sequence). Written as DNA, the CDR3 is TGTGCCTGGAGCTCCGGGCAGGGGTACGAGCAGTACTTC. Translating it yields CAWSSGQGYEQYF.

The rearrangement joins TRBV5-1 to TRBJ1-6; the match to TRBD1 covers 7 bases. After removal of 5 bases from V and 7 bases from J, the junction contained 12 bases not matched to a gene. CDR1 and CDR2 from the germline V gene are SGHRS and YFSETQ. This CDR3 has 16 amino acids. CDR3 in amino acids: CASSSPTGSENSPLHF. In DNA, the CDR3 is TGCGCCAGCAGTTCACCGACAGGGTCGGAAAATTCACCCCTCCACTTT.

The chain carries TRBV6-1 and TRBJ2-7; 8 bases match TRBD1. Unmatched junction bases numbered 9, after V lost 1 base and J lost 4 bases. Germline CDR1 reads MNHNS; CDR2 reads SASEGT. CDR3 length: 16 residues. DNA for the CDR3: TGTGCCAGCAGTGAAGGTATAAGGACAGGGAGGTACGAGCAGTACTTC. It is translated as CASSEGIRTGRYEQYF.

J is TRBJ1-1 and V is TRBV5-1; 8 bases agree with TRBD1. Per the germline V gene, CDR1 is SGHRS and CDR2 is YFSETQ. V lost 4 bases and J lost 7; bases outside the gene matches: 6. This CDR3 region has 13 residues. In DNA form, the CDR3 reads TGCGCCAGCAGCGGGGGACAGGCTCGTGAAGCTTTCTTT. It yields the protein CASSGGQAREAFF.

This rearrangement joins TRBV6-6 to TRBJ2-7; 7 positions agree with TRBD2. The CDR3 is made up of 15 amino acids. The V gene end was trimmed by 0 bases and the J gene end by 3 bases; junction bases not matched to a gene: 5. Germline CDR1 is MNHNY and CDR2 is SVGAGI (reference sequence). CDR3 residues: CASSYSSGRYYEQYF. CDR3 sequence (DNA): TGTGCCAGCAGTTACTCTAGCGGGCGCTACTACGAGCAGTACTTC.

The chain is built from TRBV7-8 and TRBJ1-5; 7 bases agree with TRBD1. The J segment lost 3 bases and the V segment lost 5 bases, leaving 4 bases of the junction unmatched. The CDR3 has 14 amino acids. Germline V gene sequence: CDR1 SGHVS, CDR2 FQNEAQ. As DNA, the CDR3 is TGTGCCAGCAGCGTAGGGACAGCCAATCAGCCCCAGCATTTT. Protein sequence: CASSVGTANQPQHF. Full variable domain (missing parts from reference TRBV7-8 and TRBJ1-5): GAGVSQSPRYKVAKRGQDVALRCDPISGHVSLFWYQQALGQGPEFLTYFQNEAQLDKSGLPSDRFFAERPEGSVSTLKIQRTQQEDSAVYLCASSVGTANQPQHFGDGTRLSIL.

The V gene is TRBV6-2 or TRBV6-3, the J gene TRBJ1-4; D is unclear. Germline V gene lookup returns CDR1 MNHEY and CDR2 SVGEGT. This CDR3 region has 15 residues. Trimming removed 0 bases from V and 7 bases from J, with 12 bases in between. The CDR3 reads CASSYSGEPLEKLFF. The CDR3 nucleotides read TGTGCCAGCAGTTACTCGGGAGAACCCCTTGAAAAACTGTTTTTT.

CDR3: CASSQDVSGGATGELFF. DNA for the CDR3: TGCGCCAGCAGCCAAGATGTTAGCGGGGGGGCAACCGGGGAGCTGTTTTTT. The rearrangement uses TRBV4-3 and TRBJ2-2; TRBD2 matches 11 bases. CDR3 length: 17 residues. With 0 bases clipped from V and 5 bases from J, the junction kept 5 bases outside the gene matches. CDR1 is LGHNA and CDR2 is YSLEER in the germline V gene.

The V call is TRBV5-4, the J call TRBJ2-1; 15 bases line up with TRBD2. CDR3 length equals 19 residues. Germline CDR1 and CDR2: SGHNT and YYREEE (reference sequence). Trimming removed 2 bases from V and 10 bases from J; junction bases left unmatched: 16. CDR3: CASSLNLGLAGGREMEQFF. In DNA form, the CDR3 reads TGTGCCAGCAGCTTAAATTTGGGACTAGCGGGGGGACGTGAAATGGAGCAGTTCTTC.

This clone was observed a single time. The chain has TRBV6-5 and TRBJ2-3, with D perhaps matching TRBD2 (7 bases). This CDR3 has 16 residues. Per the germline V gene, CDR1 is MNHEY and CDR2 is SVGAGI. The V end lost 0 bases, the J end lost 3 bases, and 13 bases lay between the germline ends. CDR3 region: CASSYSGLTGTDTQYF. The CDR3 bases are TGTGCCAGCAGTTACTCGGGACTAACAGGGACAGATACGCAGTATTTT.

The chain recombines TRBV11-2 with TRBJ1-5, with D perhaps matching TRBD1 (5 bases). V was pared by 5 bases and J by 5 bases, with 10 bases between. This CDR3 is built from 13 residues. CDR1 is SGHAT and CDR2 is FQNNGV in the germline V gene. CDR3 loop: CASSLAGDQPQHF. The CDR3 DNA reads as TGTGCCAGCAGCCTCGCGGGGGATCAGCCCCAGCATTTT.

The CDR3 is CASSPTSGEYNEQFF. The CDR3 bases are TGTGCCAGCAGCCCAACTAGCGGGGAGTACAATGAGCAGTTCTTC. This chain joins TRBV11-3 and TRBJ2-1; 10 bases map to TRBD2. This CDR3 comprises 15 residues. Germline loops: CDR1 SGHNT, CDR2 YENEEA. J was trimmed by 4 bases and V by 5 bases; bases with no gene match: 5.

This chain connects TRBV29-1 to TRBJ1-2; 8 bases are a match to TRBD1. The CDR3 is made up of 14 amino acids. The trim removed 3 bases at V and 5 bases at J, leaving 8 bases unmatched. CDR1 is SQVTM and CDR2 is ANQGSEA in the germline V gene. The CDR3 region has the DNA TGCAGCGTTGACCCCCGGACAGGGTGGTATGGCTACACCTTC. Translating it yields CSVDPRTGWYGYTF.

The CDR3 DNA is TGTGCCAGCAGTTTACTAGCGGGGGGAGGAAAGCAGTACTTC. Protein sequence: CASSLLAGGGKQYF. The V gene is TRBV28, the J gene TRBJ2-7, with 11 bases aligning to TRBD2. Germline trimming cut 2 bases from V and 8 bases from J; bases unmatched to any gene: 5. The CDR3 contains 14 residues. Germline loops: CDR1 MDHEN, CDR2 SYDVKM. The complete variable domain, with remaining parts taken from reference TRBV28 and TRBJ2-7, reads DVKVTQSSRYLVKRTGEKVFLECVQDMDHENMFWYRQDPGLGLRLIYFSYDVKMKEKGDIPEGYSVSREKKERFSLILESASTNQTSMYLCASSLLAGGGKQYFGPGTRLTVT.

On this clone itself: The junction shows a germline mismatch at one end, possibly a read error. CDR3 in amino acids: CASSPPDRIRQETQYF. The CDR3 DNA follows: TGTGCCAGCTCTCCACCGGACAGGATCCGCCAAGAGACCCAGTACTTC. The chain is built from TRBV18 and TRBJ2-5, with 7 positions matching TRBD1. The CDR3 is 16 amino acids. Germline V gene lookup returns CDR1 KGHSH and CDR2 LQKENI.